These T cell receptor beta chains were read from a single sample in a study of shared clonotypes between healthy human individuals. TCRdb keeps only in-frame clones here, not all; method: immunoSEQ multiplex PCR. This table has more than 2,000,000 clones, more than 80% appearing once. Sequencing used naive CD4+ T cells sorted from blood. The receptor source for this set is a man in his late teens or twenties in good health. Each CDR3 is given without its conserved first and last residue. Fields, in order: V gene, CDR3 length, J gene, CDR3 protein.

TRBV2	10	TRBJ2-3	ASTITTDTQY
TRBV5-8	14	TRBJ1-5	ASSRLTGISNQPQH
TRBV5-6	13	TRBJ2-1	ASSLEGLLYNEQF
TRBV6-1	12	TRBJ2-7	ASSATGLSYEQY
TRBV28	13	TRBJ2-5	ASTSAERYQETQY
TRBV27	13	TRBJ1-3	ASSPGEGRGNTIY
TRBV19	11	TRBJ2-5	ASSGPQGETQY
TRBV6-6	13	TRBJ2-5	ASSYSLGFGETQY
TRBV5-1	12	TRBJ1-1	ASSLWAVNTEAF
TRBV4-1	13	TRBJ2-5	ASSQSGGGIETQY
TRBV28	12	TRBJ2-5	ASSLTGPGETQY
TRBV7-2	12	TRBJ2-2	ASSPRSNTGELF
TRBV28	14	TRBJ1-1	ASSLEGGRHFPEAF
TRBV10-1	13	TRBJ2-1	ATTKGLAGDNEQF
TRBV9	12	TRBJ2-1	ASSIRTDFNEQF
TRBV5-1	11	TRBJ2-5	ASSGQGKETQY
TRBV11-2	16	TRBJ1-1	ASSLDRGRGPSDTEAF
TRBV2	11	TRBJ1-5	ASSVSPNQPQH
TRBV6-5	11	TRBJ1-2	ASRPTGGDGYT